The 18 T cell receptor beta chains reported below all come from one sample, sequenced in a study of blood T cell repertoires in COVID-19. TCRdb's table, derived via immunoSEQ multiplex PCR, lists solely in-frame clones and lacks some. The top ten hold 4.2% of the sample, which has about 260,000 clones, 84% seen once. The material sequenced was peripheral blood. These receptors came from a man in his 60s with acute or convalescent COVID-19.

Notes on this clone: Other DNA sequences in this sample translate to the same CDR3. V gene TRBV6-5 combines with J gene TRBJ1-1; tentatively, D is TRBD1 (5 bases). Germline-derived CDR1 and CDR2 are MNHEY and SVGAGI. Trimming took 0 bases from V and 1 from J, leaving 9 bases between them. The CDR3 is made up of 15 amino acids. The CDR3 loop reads CASSYSIRGNTEAFF. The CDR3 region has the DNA TGTGCCAGCAGTTACTCGATTAGGGGGAACACTGAAGCTTTCTTT.

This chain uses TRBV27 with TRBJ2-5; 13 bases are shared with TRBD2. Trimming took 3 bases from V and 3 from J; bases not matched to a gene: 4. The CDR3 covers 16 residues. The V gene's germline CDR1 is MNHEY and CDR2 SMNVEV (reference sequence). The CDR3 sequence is CASSFRGLAGEETQYF. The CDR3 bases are TGTGCCAGCAGTTTCCGAGGACTAGCGGGGGAAGAGACCCAGTACTTC.

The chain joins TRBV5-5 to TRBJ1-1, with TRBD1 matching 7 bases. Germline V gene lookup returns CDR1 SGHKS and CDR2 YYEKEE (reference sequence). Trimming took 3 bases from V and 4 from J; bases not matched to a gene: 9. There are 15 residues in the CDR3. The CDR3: CASSSTGARVTEAFF. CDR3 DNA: TGTGCCAGCAGCTCAACAGGGGCCAGGGTCACTGAAGCTTTCTTT.

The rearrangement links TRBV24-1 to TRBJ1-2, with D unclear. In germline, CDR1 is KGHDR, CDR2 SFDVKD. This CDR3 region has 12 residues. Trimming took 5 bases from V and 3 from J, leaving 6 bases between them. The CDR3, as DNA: TGTGCCACCAGTGCAGGTGACTATGGCTACACCTTC. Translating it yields CATSAGDYGYTF.

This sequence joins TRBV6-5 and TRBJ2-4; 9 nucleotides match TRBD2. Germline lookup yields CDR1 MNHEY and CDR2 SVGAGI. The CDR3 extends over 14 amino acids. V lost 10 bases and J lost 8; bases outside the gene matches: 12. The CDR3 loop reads CATSRLAAGDIQYF. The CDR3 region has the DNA TGTGCCACCTCCAGACTAGCGGCTGGGGACATTCAGTACTTC.

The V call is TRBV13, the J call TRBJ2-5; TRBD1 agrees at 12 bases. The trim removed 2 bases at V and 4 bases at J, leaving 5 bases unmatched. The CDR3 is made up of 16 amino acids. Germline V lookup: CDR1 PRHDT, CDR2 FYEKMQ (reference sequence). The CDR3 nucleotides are TGTGCCAGCAGCTTAAAGGGACAGGGGGCGGGAGAGACCCAGTACTTC. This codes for CASSLKGQGAGETQYF. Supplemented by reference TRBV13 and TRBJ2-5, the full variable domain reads AAGVIQSPRHLIKEKRETATLKCYPIPRHDTVYWYQQGPGQDPQFLISFYEKMQSDKGSIPDRFSAQQFSDYHSELNMSSLELGDSALYFCASSLKGQGAGETQYFGPGTRLLVL.

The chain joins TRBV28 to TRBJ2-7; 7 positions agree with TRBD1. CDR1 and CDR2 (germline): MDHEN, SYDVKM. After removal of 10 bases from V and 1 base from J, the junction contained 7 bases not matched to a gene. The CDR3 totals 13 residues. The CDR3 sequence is CAISDRLSYEQYF. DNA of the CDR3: TGTGCCATCTCGGACAGGTTATCCTACGAGCAGTACTTC.

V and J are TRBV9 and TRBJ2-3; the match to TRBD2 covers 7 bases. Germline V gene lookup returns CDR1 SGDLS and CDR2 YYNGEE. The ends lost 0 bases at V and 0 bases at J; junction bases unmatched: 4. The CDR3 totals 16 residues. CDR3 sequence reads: CASSVDGGGSTDTQYF. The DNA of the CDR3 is TGTGCCAGCAGCGTAGACGGCGGGGGAAGCACAGATACGCAGTATTTT. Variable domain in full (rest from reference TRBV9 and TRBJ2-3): DSGVTQTPKHLITATGQRVTLRCSPRSGDLSVYWYQQSLDQGLQFLIQYYNGEERAKGNILERFSAQQFPDLHSELNLSSLELGDSALYFCASSVDGGGSTDTQYFGPGTRLTVL.

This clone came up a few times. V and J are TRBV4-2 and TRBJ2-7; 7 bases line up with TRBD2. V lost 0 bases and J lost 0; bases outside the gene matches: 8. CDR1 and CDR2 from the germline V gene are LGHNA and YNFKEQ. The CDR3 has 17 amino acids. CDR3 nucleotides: TGTGCCAGCAGCCAAGATGAAGGACTAGGGTTCTCCTACGAGCAGTACTTC. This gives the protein CASSQDEGLGFSYEQYF.

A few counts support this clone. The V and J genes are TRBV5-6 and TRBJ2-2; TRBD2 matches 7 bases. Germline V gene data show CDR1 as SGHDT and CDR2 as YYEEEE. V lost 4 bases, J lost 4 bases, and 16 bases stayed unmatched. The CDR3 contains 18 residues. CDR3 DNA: TGTGCCAGCAGCCCCGGGTTAGGGCAGCCGGGGGGCACCGGGGAGCTGTTTTTT. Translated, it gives CASSPGLGQPGGTGELFF.

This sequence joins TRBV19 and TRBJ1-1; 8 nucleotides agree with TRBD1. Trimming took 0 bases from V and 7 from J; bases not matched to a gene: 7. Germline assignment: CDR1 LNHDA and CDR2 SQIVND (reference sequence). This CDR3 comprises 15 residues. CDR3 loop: CASSIDRTGRSEAFF. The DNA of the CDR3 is TGTGCCAGTAGTATAGACCGGACAGGGCGGAGTGAAGCTTTCTTT.

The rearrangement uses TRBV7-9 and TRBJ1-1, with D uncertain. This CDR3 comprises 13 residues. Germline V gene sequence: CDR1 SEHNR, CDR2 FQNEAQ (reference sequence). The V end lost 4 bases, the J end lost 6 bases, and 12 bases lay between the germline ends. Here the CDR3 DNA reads TGTGCCAGCAGCTCCACTCCGGGTCCTGAAGCTTTCTTT. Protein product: CASSSTPGPEAFF.

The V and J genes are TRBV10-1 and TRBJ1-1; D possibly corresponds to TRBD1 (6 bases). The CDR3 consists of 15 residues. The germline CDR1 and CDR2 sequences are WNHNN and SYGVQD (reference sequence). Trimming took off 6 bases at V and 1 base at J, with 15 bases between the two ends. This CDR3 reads CASSSGGAGNTEAFF. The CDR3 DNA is TGCGCCAGCAGCTCTGGGGGGGCCGGGAACACTGAAGCTTTCTTT.

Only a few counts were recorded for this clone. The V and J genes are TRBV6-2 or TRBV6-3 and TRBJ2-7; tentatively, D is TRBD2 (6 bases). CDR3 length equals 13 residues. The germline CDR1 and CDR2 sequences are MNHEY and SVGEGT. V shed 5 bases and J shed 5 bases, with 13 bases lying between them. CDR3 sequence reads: CASSARERDEQYF. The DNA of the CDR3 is TGTGCCAGCAGTGCACGGGAGAGGGACGAGCAGTACTTC.

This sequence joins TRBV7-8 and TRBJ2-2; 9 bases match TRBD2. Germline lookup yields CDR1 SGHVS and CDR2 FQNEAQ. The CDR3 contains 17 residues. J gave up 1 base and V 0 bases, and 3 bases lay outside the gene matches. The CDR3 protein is CASSLARTSENTGELFF. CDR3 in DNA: TGTGCCAGCAGCTTAGCGAGGACTAGCGAGAACACCGGGGAGCTGTTTTTT.

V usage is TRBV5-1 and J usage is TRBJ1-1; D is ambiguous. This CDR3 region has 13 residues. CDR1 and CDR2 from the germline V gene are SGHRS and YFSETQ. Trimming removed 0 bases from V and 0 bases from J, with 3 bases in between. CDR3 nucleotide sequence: TGCGCCAGCAGCTTGGACATGAACACTGAAGCTTTCTTT. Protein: CASSLDMNTEAFF.

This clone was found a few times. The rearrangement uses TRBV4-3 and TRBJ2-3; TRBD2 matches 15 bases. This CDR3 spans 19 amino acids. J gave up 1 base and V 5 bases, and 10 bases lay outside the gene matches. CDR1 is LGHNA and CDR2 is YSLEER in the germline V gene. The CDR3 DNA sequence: TGCGCCAGCAGCAAATCGGGACTAGCGGGGGGTCTAGGCACAGATACGCAGTATTTT. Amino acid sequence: CASSKSGLAGGLGTDTQYF.

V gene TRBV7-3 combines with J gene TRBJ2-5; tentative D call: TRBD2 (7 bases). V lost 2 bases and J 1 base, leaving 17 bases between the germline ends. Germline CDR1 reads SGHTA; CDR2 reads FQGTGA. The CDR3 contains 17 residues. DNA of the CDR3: TGTGCCAGCAGCTTAGCGGGGGCGGGGGCCCTCCAAGAGACCCAGTACTTC. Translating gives CASSLAGAGALQETQYF. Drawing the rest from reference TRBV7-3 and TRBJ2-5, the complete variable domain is GAGVSQTPSNKVTEKGKYVELRCDPISGHTALYWYRQSLGQGPEFLIYFQGTGAADDSGLPNDRFFAVRPEGSVSTLKIQRTERGDSAVYLCASSLAGAGALQETQYFGPGTRLLVL.